This T cell receptor beta chain stems from a study of Tregs in tolerant kidney transplant recipients. About the research overall: A 3-day belatacept mixed lymphocyte reaction, sometimes plus 5-day graft donor restimulation, preceded CD4+CD25+CD127- sorting.

Findings of the study overall: Activated donor B cell expansion appeared to reveal the most relevant donor-specific TCRbeta repertoire.

Trimming left V 1 base short and J 7 bases short, with 5 bases between. The germline V gene has CDR1 SGHDT and CDR2 YYEEEE. The CDR3 loop spans 11 amino acids. Measured with immunoSEQ multiplex PCR; TCRdb has only the in-frame clones, and not every one. The sample includes about 44,000 clones, nearly 97% of them seen just once. For this clone: Antigen specificity is unknown.

The sequenced sample was Tregs from blood cultured with allogeneic cells. This clonotype was sampled from a human donor in good health. V gene TRBV5-6 combines with J gene TRBJ1-2; D is unresolved. The DNA for the CDR3 is TGTGCCAGCAGCTTGCACGGTGGCTACACCTTC. This translates into CASSLHGGYTF.